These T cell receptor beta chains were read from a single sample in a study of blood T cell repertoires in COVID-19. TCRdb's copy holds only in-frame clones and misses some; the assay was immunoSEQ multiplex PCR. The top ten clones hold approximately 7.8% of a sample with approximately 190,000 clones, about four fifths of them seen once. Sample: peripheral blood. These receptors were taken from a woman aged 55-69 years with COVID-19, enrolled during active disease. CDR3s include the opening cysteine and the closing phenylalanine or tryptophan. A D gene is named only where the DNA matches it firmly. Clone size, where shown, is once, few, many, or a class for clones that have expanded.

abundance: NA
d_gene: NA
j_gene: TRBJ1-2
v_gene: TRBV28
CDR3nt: TGTGCCAGCAGTTTAGGACAGTGGGGGAACTATGGCTACACCTTC
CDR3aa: CASSLGQWGNYGYTF

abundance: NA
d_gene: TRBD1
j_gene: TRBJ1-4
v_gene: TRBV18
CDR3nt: TGTGCCAGCGCACAGGGGATTAATGAAAAACTGTTTTTT
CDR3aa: CASAQGINEKLFF

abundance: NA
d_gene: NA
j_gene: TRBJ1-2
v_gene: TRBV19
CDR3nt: TGTGCCAGTAGTACCCCCAGCGAATATAACTATGGCTACACCTTC
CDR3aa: CASSTPSEYNYGYTF

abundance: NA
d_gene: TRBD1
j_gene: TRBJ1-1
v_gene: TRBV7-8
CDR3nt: TGTGCCAGCAGCTTAGTGGGTGGACAGGGGGCGAGAGCTTTCTTT
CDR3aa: CASSLVGGQGARAFF

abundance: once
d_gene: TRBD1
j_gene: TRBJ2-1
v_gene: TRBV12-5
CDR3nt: TGTGCTAGTGGTTCGATGACAGGGGGCGCCTACAATGAGCAGTTCTTC
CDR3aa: CASGSMTGGAYNEQFF

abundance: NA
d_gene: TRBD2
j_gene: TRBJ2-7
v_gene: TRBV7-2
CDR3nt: TGTGCCAGCAGCCCCACTATCAGCGGGGGCTCCTACGAGCAGTACTTC
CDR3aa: CASSPTISGGSYEQYF

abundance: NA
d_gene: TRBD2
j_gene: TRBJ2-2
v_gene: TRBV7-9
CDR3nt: TGTGCCAGCAGCTTATACGGGGGGGAATACACCGGGGAGCTGTTTTTT
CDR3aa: CASSLYGGEYTGELFF

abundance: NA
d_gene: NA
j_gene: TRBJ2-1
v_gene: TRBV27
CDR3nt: TGTGCCAGCAGTTTACCAGGCGCCTTTTACAATGAGCAGTTCTTC
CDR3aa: CASSLPGAFYNEQFF

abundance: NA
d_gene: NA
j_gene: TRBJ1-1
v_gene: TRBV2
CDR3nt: TGTGCCAGCAGTGACAGGGCGCGGAACACTGAAGCTTTCTTT
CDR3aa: CASSDRARNTEAFF

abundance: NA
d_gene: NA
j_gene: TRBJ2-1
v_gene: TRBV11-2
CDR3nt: TGTGCCAGCAGCCATGGTTTATGGCGGGTGGAGCGAAACAATGAGCAGTTCTTC
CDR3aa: CASSHGLWRVERNNEQFF

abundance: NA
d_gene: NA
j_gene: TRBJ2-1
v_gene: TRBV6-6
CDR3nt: TGTGCCAGCAGTTGGGGGCCCCGGAAGGACAATGAGCAGTTCTTC
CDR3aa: CASSWGPRKDNEQFF

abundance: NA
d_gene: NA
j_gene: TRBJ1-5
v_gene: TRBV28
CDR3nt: TGTGCCAGCAGCTCCCAGACGACAGGCGCCTCGCTGGCCCAGCATTTT
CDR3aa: CASSSQTTGASLAQHF

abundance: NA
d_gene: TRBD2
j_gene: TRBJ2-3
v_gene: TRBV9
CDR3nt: TGTGCCAGCAGCGTCCCGGGAGGGCATACGCAGTATTTT
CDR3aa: CASSVPGGHTQYF

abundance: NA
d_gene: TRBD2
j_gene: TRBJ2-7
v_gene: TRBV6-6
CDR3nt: TGTGCCAGCAGTTCCTCGACTAGCGGGAGGGCCTACGAGCAGTACTTC
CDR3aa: CASSSSTSGRAYEQYF

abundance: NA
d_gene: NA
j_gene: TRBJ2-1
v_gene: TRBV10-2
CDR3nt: TGCGCCAGCAGTGAGCTCGGACTGCTGGACAATGAGCAGTTCTTC
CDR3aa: CASSELGLLDNEQFF

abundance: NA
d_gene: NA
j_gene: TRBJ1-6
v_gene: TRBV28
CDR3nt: TGTGCCAGCAGTTTACCAGAGAGGGGGACGACACCCCTCCACTTT
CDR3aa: CASSLPERGTTPLHF

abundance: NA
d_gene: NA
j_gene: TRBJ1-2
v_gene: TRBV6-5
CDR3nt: TGTGCCAGCAGTTACTCGACTATTAACTATGGCTACACCTTC
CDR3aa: CASSYSTINYGYTF

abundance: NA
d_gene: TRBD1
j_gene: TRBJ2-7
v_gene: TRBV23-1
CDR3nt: TGCGCCAGCATTAGGGACAGGGAAGTCCCAAATCGGTCCTACGAGCAGTACTTC
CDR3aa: CASIRDREVPNRSYEQYF

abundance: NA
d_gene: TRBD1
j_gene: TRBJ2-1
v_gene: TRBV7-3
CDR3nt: TGTGCCAGCAGTTCTACAGGGGATGAGCAGTTCTTC
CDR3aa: CASSSTGDEQFF

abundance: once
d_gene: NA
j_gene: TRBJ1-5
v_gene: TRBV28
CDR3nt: TGTGCCAGCCTTCGAGGTAGCAATCAGCCCCAGCATTTT
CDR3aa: CASLRGSNQPQHF

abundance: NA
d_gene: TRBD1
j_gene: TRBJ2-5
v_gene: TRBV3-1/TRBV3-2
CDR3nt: TGTGCCAGCAGCCAAGGAAGGACAGGCCAAGAGACCCAGTACTTC
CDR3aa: CASSQGRTGQETQYF

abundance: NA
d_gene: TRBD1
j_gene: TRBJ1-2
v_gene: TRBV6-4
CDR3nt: TGTGCCAGCAGTGCCCGGACAGGGGATGGGTATGGCTACACCTTC
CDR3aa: CASSARTGDGYGYTF